Following are 3 T cell receptor beta chains from one sample sequenced in a study of radiation and T cells in renal cell carcinoma. Regarding time point: blood 4 weeks post-SBRT, at nephrectomy. Stated treatment: 15 Gy SBRT to primary tumor, nephrectomy 4 weeks later. Generated by immunoSEQ multiplex PCR, the TCRdb table keeps only in-frame clones and is missing some. The sample lists roughly 45,000 clones, 70% to 85% occurring once. The specimen was blood, collected from a patient whose treatment included radiotherapy and nephrectomy. The receptors were sampled from a woman aged 70-85 years with renal cell carcinoma.

The V gene is TRBV5-4, the J gene TRBJ2-5; TRBD2 agrees at 7 bases. The CDR3 runs to 15 residues. Unmatched junction bases numbered 7, after V lost 3 bases and J lost 2 bases. Germline assignment: CDR1 SGHNT and CDR2 YYREEE (reference sequence). The chain's CDR3 is CASSWGTNRQETQYF. In DNA form, the CDR3 reads TGTGCCAGCAGCTGGGGGACTAACAGACAAGAGACCCAGTACTTC.

The rearrangement joins TRBV27 to TRBJ2-7; TRBD1 is a possible D gene (5 bases). Germline loops: CDR1 MNHEY, CDR2 SMNVEV (reference sequence). V shed 1 base and J shed 2 bases, with 12 bases lying between them. The CDR3 totals 15 residues. The CDR3 here is CASSLLGGATYEQYF. In nucleotides, the CDR3 is TGTGCCAGCAGTTTATTAGGTGGGGCTACCTACGAGCAGTACTTC.

The table lists this clone with a few counts. V gene TRBV7-8 combines with J gene TRBJ2-5, with D hard to call. The CDR3 extends over 12 amino acids. Germline CDR1 is SGHVS and CDR2 is FQNEAQ. V shed 6 bases and J shed 0 bases, with 5 bases lying between them. The CDR3 nucleotides read TGTGCCAGCAGGACTGACCAAGAGACCCAGTACTTC. Its protein is CASRTDQETQYF.